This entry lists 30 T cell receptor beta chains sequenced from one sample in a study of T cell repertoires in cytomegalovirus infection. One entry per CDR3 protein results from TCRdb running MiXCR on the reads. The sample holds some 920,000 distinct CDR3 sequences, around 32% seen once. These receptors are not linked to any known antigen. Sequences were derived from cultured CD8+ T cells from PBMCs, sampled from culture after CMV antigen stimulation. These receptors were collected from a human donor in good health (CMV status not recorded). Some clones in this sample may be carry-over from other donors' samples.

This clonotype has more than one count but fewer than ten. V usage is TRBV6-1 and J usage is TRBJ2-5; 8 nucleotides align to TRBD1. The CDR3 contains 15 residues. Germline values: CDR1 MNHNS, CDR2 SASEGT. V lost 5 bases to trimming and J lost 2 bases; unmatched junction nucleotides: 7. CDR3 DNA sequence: TGTGCCAGCAGTTTCTTGGACAGGGCTCAAGAGACCCAGTACTTC. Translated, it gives CASSFLDRAQETQYF.

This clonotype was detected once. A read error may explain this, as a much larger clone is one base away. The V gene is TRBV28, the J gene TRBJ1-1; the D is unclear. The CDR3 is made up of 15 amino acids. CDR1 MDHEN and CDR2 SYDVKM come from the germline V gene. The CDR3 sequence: CASSPRLSSNTKAFF. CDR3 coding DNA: TGTGCCAGCAGTCCCCGGTTGAGTAGCAACACTAAAGCTTTCTTT.

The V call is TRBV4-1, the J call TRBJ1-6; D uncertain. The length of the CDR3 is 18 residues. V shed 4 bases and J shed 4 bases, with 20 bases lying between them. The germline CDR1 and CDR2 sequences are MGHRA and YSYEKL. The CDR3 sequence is CASSRGDTALSYNSPLHF. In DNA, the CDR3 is TGCGCCAGCAGCCGCGGTGACACAGCCTTGTCTTATAATTCACCCCTCCACTTT.

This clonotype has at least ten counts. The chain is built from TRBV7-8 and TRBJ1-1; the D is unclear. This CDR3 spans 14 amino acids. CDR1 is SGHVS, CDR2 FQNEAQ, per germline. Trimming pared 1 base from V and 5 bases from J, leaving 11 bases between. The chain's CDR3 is CASSLGLWDTEAFF. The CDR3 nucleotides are TGTGCCAGCAGCTTAGGGCTGTGGGATACTGAAGCTTTCTTT.

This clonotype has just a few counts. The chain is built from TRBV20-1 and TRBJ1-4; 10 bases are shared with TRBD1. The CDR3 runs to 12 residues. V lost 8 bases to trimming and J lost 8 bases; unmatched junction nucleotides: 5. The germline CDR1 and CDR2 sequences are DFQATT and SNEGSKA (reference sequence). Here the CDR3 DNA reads TGCAGTCCGGGACAGGGGAAGGAAAAACTGTTTTTT. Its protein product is CSPGQGKEKLFF.

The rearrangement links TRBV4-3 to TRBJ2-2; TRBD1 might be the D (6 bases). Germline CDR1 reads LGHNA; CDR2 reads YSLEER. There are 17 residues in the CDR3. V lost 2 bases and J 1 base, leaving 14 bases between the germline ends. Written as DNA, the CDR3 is TGCGCCAGCAGCCAATTTGTGGGGGCTGAGAACACCGGGGAGCTGTTTTTT. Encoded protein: CASSQFVGAENTGELFF.

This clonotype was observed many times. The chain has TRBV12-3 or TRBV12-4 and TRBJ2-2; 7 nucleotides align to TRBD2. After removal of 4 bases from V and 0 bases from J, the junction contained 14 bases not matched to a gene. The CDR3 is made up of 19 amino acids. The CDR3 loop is CASSSSLVGGTANTGELFF. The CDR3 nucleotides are TGTGCCAGCAGTTCCTCCCTGGTCGGGGGGACGGCGAACACCGGGGAGCTGTTTTTT.

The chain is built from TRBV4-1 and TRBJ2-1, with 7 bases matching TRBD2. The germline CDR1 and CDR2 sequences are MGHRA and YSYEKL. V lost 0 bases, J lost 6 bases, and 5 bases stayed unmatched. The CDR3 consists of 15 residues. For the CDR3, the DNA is TGCGCCAGCAGCCAAGATAAGACTAGCTTCAATGAGCAGTTCTTC. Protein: CASSQDKTSFNEQFF.

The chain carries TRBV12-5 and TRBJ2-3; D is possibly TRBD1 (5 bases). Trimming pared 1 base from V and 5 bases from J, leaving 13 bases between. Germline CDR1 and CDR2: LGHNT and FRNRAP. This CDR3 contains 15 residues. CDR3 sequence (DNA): TGTGCTAGTGGTTTGGGACAGCTTCGGGTAGATACGCAGTATTTT. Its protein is CASGLGQLRVDTQYF.

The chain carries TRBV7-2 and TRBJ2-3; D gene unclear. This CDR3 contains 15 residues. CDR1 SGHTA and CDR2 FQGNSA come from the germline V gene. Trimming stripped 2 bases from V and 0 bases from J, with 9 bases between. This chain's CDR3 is CASSLTAFSTDTQYF. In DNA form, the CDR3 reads TGTGCCAGCAGCTTAACAGCGTTTAGCACAGATACGCAGTATTTT.

CDR3 DNA: TGCAGTGCTAGATATGCCTCAACTAATGAAAAACTGTTTTTT. This translates into CSARYASTNEKLFF. The chain links TRBV20-1 to TRBJ1-4; D is undetermined. CDR3 size: 14 residues. Trimming cost V 2 bases and J 0 bases, with 7 bases left between them. Germline loops: CDR1 DFQATT, CDR2 SNEGSKA (reference sequence).

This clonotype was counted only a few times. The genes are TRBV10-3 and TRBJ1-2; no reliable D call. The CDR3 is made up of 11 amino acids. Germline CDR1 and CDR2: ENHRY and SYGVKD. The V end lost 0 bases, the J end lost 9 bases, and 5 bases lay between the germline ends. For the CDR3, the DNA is TGTGCCATCAGTGAGTCTTTAAGCTACACCTTC. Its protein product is CAISESLSYTF.

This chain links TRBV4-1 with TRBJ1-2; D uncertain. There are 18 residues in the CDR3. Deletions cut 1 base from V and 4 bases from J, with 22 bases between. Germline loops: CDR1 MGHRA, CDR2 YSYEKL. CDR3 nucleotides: TGCGCCAGCAGCCAAGTTGGCAGAGGAATGGACCGGGGCTATGGCTACACCTTC. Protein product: CASSQVGRGMDRGYGYTF.

Here the CDR3 DNA reads TGTGCCAGCGCCCGCTTGAACACTGAAGCTTTCTTT. Protein: CASARLNTEAFF. The chain carries TRBV7-6 and TRBJ1-1, with D unclear. There are 12 residues in the CDR3. The V gene's germline CDR1 is SGHVS and CDR2 FNYEAQ. V was cut by 8 bases and J by 0 bases, with 7 bases left in between. Drawing the rest from reference TRBV7-6 and TRBJ1-1, the complete variable domain is GAGVSQSPRYKVTKRGQDVALRCDPISGHVSLYWYRQALGQGPEFLTYFNYEAQQDKSGLPNDRFSAERPEGSISTLTIQRTEQRDSAMYRCASARLNTEAFFGQGTRLTVV.

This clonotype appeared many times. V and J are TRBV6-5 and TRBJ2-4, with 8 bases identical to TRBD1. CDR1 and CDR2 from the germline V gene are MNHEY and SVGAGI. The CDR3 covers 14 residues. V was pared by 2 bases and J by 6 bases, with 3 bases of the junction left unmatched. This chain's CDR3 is CASSYGTGGNIQYF. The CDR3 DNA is TGTGCCAGCAGTTACGGGACAGGTGGAAACATTCAGTACTTC.

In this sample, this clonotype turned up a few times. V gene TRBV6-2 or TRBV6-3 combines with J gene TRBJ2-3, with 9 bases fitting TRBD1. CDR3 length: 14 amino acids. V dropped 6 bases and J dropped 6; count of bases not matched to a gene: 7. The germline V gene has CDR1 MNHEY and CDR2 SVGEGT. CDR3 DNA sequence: TGTGCCAGCAGACCAGGACAGGGGACTGATACGCAGTATTTT. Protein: CASRPGQGTDTQYF.

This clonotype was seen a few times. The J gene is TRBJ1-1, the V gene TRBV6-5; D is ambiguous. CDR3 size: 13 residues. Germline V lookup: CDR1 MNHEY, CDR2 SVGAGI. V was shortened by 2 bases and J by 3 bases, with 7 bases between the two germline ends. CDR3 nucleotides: TGTGCCAGCAGTTACAATTCGGACACTGAAGCTTTCTTT. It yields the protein CASSYNSDTEAFF.

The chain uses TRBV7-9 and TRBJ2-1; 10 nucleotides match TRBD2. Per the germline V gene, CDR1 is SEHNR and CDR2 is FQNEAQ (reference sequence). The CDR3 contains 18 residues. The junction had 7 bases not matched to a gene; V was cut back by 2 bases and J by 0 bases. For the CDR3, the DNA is TGTGCCAGCAGCTTACTAGCGGGGGTCCTTAGCTCCTACAATGAGCAGTTCTTC. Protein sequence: CASSLLAGVLSSYNEQFF.

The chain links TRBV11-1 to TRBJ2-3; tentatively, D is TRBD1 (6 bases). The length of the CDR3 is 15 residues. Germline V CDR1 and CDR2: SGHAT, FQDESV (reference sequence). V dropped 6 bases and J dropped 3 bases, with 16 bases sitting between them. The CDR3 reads CASSSSPGTTDTQYF. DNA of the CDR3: TGTGCCAGCAGTTCGAGTCCCGGGACAACAGATACGCAGTATTTT.

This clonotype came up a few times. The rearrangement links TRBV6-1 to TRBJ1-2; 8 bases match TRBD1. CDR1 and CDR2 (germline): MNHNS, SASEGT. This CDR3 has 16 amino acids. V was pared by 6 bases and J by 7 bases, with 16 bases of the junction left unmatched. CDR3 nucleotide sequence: TGTGCCAGCAGAGTCCTGGGGACAGGATTGCCGGGTGGCTACACCTTC. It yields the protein CASRVLGTGLPGGYTF.

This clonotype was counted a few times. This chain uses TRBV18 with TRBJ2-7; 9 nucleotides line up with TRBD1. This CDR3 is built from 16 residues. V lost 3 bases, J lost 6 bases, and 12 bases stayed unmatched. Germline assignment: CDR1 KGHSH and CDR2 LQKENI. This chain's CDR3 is CASSPLIRDRDIEQYF. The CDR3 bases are TGTGCCAGCTCACCCCTTATCCGGGACAGGGACATCGAGCAGTACTTC.

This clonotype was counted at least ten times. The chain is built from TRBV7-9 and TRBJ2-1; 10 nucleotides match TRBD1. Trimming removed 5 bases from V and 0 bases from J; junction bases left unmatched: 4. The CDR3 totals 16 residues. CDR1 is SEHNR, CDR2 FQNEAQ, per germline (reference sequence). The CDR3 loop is CASSQRDRGSYNEQFF. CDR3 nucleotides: TGTGCCAGCAGCCAACGGGACAGGGGCTCCTACAATGAGCAGTTCTTC.

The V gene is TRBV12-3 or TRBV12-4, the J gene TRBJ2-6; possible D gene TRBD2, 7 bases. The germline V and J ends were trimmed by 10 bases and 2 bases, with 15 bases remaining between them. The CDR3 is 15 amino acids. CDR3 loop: CAIRGARTGANVLTF. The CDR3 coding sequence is TGTGCCATCCGGGGGGCGAGGACTGGGGCCAACGTCCTGACTTTC.

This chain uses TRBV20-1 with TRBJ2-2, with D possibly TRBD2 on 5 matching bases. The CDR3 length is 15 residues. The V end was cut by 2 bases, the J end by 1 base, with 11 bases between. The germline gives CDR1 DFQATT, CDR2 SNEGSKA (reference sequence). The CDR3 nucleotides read TGCAGTGCTAGACCCTTGAGCGGGAACACCGGGGAGCTGTTTTTT. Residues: CSARPLSGNTGELFF.

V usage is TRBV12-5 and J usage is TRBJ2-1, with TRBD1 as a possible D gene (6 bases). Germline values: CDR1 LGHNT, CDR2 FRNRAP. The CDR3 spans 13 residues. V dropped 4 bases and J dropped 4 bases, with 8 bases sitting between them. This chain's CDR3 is CASGSDSYNEQFF. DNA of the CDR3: TGTGCTAGTGGTTCGGACAGTTACAATGAGCAGTTCTTC.

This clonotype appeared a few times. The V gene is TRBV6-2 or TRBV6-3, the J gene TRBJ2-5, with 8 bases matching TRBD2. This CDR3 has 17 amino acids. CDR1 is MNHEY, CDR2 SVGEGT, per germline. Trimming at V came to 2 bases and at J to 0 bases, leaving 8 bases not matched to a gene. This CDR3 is CASSYQSGGLYQETQYF. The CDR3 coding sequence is TGTGCCAGCAGTTACCAGAGCGGGGGCCTTTACCAAGAGACCCAGTACTTC.

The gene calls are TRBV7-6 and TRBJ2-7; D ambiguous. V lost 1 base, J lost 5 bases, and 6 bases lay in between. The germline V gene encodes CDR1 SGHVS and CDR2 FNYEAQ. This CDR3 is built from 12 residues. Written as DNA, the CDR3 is TGTGCCAGCAGCTTAGGGTCCCACGAGCAGTACTTC. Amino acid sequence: CASSLGSHEQYF.

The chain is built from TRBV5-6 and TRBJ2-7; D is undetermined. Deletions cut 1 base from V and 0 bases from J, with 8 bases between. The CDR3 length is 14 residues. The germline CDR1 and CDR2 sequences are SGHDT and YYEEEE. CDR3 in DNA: TGTGCCAGCAGCTTGCTACGGAGCTCCTACGAGCAGTACGTC. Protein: CASSLLRSSYEQYV.

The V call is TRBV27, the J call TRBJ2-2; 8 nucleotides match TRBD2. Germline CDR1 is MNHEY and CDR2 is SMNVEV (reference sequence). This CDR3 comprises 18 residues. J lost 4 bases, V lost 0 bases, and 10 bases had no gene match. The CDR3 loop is CASSLSYGRGMVTGELFF. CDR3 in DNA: TGTGCCAGCAGTTTATCGTACGGGAGGGGTATGGTCACCGGGGAGCTGTTTTTT.

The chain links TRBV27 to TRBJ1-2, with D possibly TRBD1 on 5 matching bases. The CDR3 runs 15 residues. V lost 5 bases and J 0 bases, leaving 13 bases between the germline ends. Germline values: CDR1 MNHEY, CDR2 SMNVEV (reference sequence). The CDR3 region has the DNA TGTGCCAGCAGTCCGGGGGGAGGTTCTAACTATGGCTACACCTTC. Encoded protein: CASSPGGGSNYGYTF.